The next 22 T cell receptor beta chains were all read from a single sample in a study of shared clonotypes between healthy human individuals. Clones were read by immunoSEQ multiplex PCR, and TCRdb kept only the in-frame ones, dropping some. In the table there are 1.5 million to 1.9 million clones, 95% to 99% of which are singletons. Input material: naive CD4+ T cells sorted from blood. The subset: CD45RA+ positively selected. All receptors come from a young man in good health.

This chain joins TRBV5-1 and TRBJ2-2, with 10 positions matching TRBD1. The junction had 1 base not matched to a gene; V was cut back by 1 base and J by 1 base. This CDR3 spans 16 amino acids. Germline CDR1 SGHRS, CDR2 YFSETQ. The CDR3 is CASSLRTGGNTGELFF. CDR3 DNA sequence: TGCGCCAGCAGCTTGCGGACAGGGGGGAACACCGGGGAGCTGTTTTTT.

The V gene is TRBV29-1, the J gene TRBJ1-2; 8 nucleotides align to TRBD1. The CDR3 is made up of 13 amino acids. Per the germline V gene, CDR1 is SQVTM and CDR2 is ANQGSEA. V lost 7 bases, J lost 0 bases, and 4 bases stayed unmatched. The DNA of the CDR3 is TGCAGCGCCCTGACAGGGGCTAACTATGGCTACACCTTC. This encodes CSALTGANYGYTF.

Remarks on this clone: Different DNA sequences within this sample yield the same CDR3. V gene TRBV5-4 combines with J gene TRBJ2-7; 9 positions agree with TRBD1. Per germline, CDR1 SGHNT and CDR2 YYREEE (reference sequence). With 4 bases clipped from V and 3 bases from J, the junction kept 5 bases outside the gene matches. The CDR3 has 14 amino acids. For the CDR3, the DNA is TGTGCCAGCAGCGCCAGGGACAGGGACTACGAGCAGTACTTC. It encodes CASSARDRDYEQYF.

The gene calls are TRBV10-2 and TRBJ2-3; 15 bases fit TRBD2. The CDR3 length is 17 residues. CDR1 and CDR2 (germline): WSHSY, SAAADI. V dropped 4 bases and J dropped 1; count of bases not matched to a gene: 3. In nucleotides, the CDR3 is TGCGCCAGCAGTGGGACTAGCGGGAGGGGGGGCACAGATACGCAGTATTTT. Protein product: CASSGTSGRGGTDTQYF.

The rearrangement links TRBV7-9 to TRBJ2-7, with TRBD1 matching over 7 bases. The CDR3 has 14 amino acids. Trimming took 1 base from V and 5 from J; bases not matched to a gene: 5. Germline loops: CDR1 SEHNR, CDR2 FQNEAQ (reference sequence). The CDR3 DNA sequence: TGTGCCAGCAGCTTAGGTGGGACAGCAAACGAGCAGTACTTC. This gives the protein CASSLGGTANEQYF.

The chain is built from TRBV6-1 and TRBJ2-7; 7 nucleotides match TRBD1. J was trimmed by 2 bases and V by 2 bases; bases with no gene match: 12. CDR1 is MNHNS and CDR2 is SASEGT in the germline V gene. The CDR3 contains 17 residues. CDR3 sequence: CASSEKGWVDRAYEQYF. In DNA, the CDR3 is TGTGCCAGCAGTGAAAAGGGTTGGGTAGACAGGGCCTACGAGCAGTACTTC.

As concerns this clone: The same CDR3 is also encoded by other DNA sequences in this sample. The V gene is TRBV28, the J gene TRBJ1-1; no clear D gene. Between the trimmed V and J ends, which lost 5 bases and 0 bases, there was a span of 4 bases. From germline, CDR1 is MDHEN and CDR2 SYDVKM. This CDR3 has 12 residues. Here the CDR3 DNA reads TGTGCCAGCAGTCTCATGAACACTGAAGCTTTCTTT. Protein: CASSLMNTEAFF.

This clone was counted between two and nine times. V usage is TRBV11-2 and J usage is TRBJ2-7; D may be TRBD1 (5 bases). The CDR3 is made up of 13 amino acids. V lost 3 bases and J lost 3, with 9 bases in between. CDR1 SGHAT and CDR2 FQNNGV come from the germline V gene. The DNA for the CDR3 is TGTGCCAGCAGCTTGGGGCACTTCTACGAGCAGTACTTC. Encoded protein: CASSLGHFYEQYF.

This CDR3 reads CASSNQGDSRTGELFF. CDR3 in DNA: TGTGCCAGCAGCAACCAGGGGGACAGCCGTACCGGGGAGCTGTTTTTT. The chain is built from TRBV5-6 and TRBJ2-2; 7 nucleotides align to TRBD1. Trimming took 4 bases from V and 5 from J; bases not matched to a gene: 11. The CDR3 is made up of 16 amino acids. The V gene's germline CDR1 is SGHDT and CDR2 YYEEEE. Full variable domain (rest looked up from reference TRBV5-6 and TRBJ2-2): DAGVTQSPTHLIKTRGQQVTLRCSPKSGHDTVSWYQQALGQGPQFIFQYYEEEERQRGNFPDRFSGHQFPNYSSELNVNALLLGDSALYLCASSNQGDSRTGELFFGEGSRLTVL.

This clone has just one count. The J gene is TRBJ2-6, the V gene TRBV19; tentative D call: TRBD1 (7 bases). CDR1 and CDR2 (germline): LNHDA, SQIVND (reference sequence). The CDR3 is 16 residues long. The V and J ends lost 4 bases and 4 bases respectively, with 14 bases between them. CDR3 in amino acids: CASSRGGGAGANVLTF. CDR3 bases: TGTGCCAGTAGTAGAGGAGGGGGCGCCGGGGCCAACGTCCTGACTTTC.

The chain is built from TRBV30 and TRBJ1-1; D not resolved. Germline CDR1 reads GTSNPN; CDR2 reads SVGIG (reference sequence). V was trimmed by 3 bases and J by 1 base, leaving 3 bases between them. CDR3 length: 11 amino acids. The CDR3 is CAWRENTEAFF. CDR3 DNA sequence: TGTGCCTGGAGAGAGAACACTGAAGCTTTCTTT.

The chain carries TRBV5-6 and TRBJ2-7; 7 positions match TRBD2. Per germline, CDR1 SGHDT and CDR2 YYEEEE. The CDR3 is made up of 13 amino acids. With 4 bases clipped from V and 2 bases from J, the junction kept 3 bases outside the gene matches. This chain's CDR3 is CASSGRAAYEQYF. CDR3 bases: TGTGCCAGCAGCGGGAGGGCTGCCTACGAGCAGTACTTC.

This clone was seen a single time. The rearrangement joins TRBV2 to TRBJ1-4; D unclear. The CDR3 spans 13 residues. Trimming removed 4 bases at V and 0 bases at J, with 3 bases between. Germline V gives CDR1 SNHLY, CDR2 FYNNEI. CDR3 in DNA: TGTGCCAGCAGTGTTACAACTAATGAAAAACTGTTTTTT. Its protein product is CASSVTTNEKLFF.

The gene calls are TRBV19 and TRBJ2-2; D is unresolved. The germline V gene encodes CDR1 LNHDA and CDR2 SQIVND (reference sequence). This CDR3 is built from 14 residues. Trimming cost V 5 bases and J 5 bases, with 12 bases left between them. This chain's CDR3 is CASSLPSHTGELFF. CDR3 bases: TGTGCCAGTAGTTTACCTTCCCATACCGGGGAGCTGTTTTTT.

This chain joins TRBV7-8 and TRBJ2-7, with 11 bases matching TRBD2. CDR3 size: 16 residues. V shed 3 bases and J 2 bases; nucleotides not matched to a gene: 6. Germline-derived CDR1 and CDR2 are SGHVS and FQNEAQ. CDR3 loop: CASSFFGSGRAYEQYF. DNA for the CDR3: TGTGCCAGCAGCTTTTTTGGTAGCGGGAGGGCCTACGAGCAGTACTTC.

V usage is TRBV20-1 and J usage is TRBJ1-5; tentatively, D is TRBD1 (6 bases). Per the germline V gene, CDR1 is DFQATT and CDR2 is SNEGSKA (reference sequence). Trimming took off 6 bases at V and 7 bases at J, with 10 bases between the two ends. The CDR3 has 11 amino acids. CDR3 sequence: CSAGTSQPQHF. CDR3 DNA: TGCAGTGCCGGGACATCCCAGCCCCAGCATTTT.

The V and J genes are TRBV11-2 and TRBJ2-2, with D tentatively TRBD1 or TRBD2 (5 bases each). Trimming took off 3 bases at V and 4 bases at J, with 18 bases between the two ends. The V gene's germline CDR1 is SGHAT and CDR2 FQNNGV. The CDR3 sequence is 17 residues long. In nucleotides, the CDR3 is TGTGCCAGCAGCTTCCCACGCCGAGGGGCGGGCACCGGGGAGCTGTTTTTT. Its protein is CASSFPRRGAGTGELFF.

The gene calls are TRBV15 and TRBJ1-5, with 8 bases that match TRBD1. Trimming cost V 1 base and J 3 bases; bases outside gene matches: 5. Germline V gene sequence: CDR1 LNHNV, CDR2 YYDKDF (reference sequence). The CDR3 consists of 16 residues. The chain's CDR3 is CATSRVGQGLNQPQHF. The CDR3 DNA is TGTGCCACCAGCAGAGTAGGACAGGGCCTCAATCAGCCCCAGCATTTT.

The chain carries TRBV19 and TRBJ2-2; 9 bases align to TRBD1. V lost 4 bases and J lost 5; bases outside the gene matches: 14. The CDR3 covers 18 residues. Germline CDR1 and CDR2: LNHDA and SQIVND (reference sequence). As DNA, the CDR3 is TGTGCCAGTAGTACCCCCACAGGGGGCGTTGGAGGTACCGGGGAGCTGTTTTTT. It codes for CASSTPTGGVGGTGELFF.

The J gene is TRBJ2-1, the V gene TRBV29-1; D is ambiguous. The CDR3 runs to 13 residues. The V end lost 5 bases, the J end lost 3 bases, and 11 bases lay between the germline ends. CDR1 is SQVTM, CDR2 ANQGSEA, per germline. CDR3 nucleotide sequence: TGCAGCGTTTCAGGCATCCTCTACAATGAGCAGTTCTTC. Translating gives CSVSGILYNEQFF.

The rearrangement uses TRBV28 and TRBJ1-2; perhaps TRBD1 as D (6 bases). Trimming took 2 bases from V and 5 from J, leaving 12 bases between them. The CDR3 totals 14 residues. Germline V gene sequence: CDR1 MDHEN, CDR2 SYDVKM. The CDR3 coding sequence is TGTGCCAGCAGTTTAGCCCGGGGGCTTTATGGCTACACCTTC. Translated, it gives CASSLARGLYGYTF.

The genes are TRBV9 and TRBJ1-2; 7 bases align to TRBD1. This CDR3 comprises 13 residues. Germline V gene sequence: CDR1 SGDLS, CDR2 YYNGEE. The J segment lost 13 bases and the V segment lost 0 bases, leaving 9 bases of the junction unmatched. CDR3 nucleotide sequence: TGTGCCAGCAGCGTAGCCGGACAGGACCAAGGCACCTTC. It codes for CASSVAGQDQGTF.